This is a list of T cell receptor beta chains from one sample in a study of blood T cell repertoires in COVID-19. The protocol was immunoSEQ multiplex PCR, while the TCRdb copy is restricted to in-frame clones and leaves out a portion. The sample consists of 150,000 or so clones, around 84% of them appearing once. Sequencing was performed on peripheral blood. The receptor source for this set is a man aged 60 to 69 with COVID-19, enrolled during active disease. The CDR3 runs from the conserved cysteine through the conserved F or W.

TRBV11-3,CASSPSDTLTYEQYF
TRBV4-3,CASSQEAGYGYTF
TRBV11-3,CASSSTWDYRTDTQYF
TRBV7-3,CASSYEIAGGPRDTQYF
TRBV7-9,CASSKEDRGNYGYTF
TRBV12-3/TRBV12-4,CASSKGQIYGYTF
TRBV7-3,CASSSTGGNSPLHF
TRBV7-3,CASSSQGGETQYF
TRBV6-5,CASSLVSGQPQHF
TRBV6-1,CASSENYYGYTF
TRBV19,CASGPKLARSYNEQFF
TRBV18,CASTGQGARDGYTF
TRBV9,CASSATGNTGELFF
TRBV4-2,CASSQERSDQPQHF
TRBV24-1,CATSGEGTMGYGYTF
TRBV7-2,CASSPEGGIAYEQYF
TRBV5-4,CASSLARSVTIQYF
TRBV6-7,CASSYSSGQPQHF
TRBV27,CASSRDKLAGDVYEQYF
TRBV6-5,CASSWTENTEAFF
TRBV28,CASPASRGANTEAFF
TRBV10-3,CAISLGRATYEQYF
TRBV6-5,CASSYRGHDGYTF
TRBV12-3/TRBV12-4,CASSFVDTQYF
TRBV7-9,CASGGAREQYF
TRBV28,CASSLRRLTWEQYF
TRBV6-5,CASRRSGGTYEQYF
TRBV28,CASSLFDSRAFF